These 27 T cell receptor beta chains came from one sample sequenced in a study of cytomegalovirus exposure and HLA in healthy donors. The PCR employed 60 Vbeta primers together with 13 Jbeta primers. The assay was immunoSEQ multiplex PCR, and TCRdb's table has in-frame clones only and misses some. Seen here are roughly 140,000 clones, just under 85% observed once, and the top ten hold around 3.9%. What was sequenced was PBMCs. These receptors originate from a man in his forties in good health and CMV-seropositive.

The CDR3 DNA follows: TGTGCCAGCAGCGCCCTAGGGGTGCGGCCCCAGCATTTT. Amino acids: CASSALGVRPQHF. This chain joins TRBV27 and TRBJ1-5; D might be TRBD1 (5 bases). Germline V gene sequence: CDR1 MNHEY, CDR2 SMNVEV (reference sequence). V gave up 6 bases and J gave up 9 bases, with 15 bases separating them. CDR3 length: 13 residues.

The chain combines TRBV9 with TRBJ2-2; TRBD1 might be the D (6 bases). The germline CDR1 and CDR2 sequences are SGDLS and YYNGEE. Trimming left V 0 bases short and J 1 base short, with 19 bases between. The CDR3 extends over 19 amino acids. CDR3 coding DNA: TGTGCCAGCAGCGTAGAGGGGGTATCCGTACAGTTGAACACCGGGGAGCTGTTTTTT. As protein: CASSVEGVSVQLNTGELFF.

This rearrangement joins TRBV30 to TRBJ2-2; D call uncertain. This CDR3 has 12 residues. Trimming took 4 bases from V and 5 from J, leaving 8 bases between them. Per the germline V gene, CDR1 is GTSNPN and CDR2 is SVGIG (reference sequence). The CDR3 DNA follows: TGTGCCTGGAACCTGAGAACCGGGGAGCTGTTTTTT. It translates to CAWNLRTGELFF.

The V call is TRBV18, the J call TRBJ2-7; a possible D gene is TRBD2 (6 bases). This CDR3 is built from 15 residues. Germline V gene sequence: CDR1 KGHSH, CDR2 LQKENI. With 3 bases removed from V and 0 bases from J, the gap between germline ends came to 12 bases. Written as DNA, the CDR3 is TGTGCCAGCTCACCGGGTAGCGGTAGCTCCTACGAGCAGTACTTC. It encodes CASSPGSGSSYEQYF.

The genes are TRBV6-5 and TRBJ2-1, with TRBD2 matching over 7 bases. Germline-derived CDR1 and CDR2 are MNHEY and SVGAGI. The CDR3 is 14 residues long. V gave up 5 bases and J gave up 5 bases; unmatched junction bases: 6. The DNA for the CDR3 is TGTGCCAGCAGTAGGACTAGAGGCGACAATGAGCAGTTCTTC. As protein: CASSRTRGDNEQFF.

Worth noting for this clone: Additional DNA sequences in this sample encode the identical CDR3. The genes are TRBV19 and TRBJ1-1, with D perhaps TRBD1 (5 bases). Germline CDR1 and CDR2: LNHDA and SQIVND (reference sequence). CDR3 size: 14 residues. V was pared by 3 bases and J by 1 base, with 9 bases between. The CDR3 reads CASSIRGGNTEAFF. CDR3 nucleotide sequence: TGTGCCAGTAGTATTAGGGGAGGGAACACTGAAGCTTTCTTT.

This clone was seen a handful of times. The chain uses TRBV30 and TRBJ1-1; 8 nucleotides line up with TRBD1. V lost 3 bases and J lost 6; bases outside the gene matches: 3. Germline V gene lookup returns CDR1 GTSNPN and CDR2 SVGIG (reference sequence). CDR3 length: 12 amino acids. The CDR3 DNA follows: TGTGCCTGGAGCGGACAGGGAGCTGAAGCTTTCTTT. Translating it yields CAWSGQGAEAFF.

This chain links TRBV5-5 with TRBJ1-1; D is ambiguous. Trimming took 0 bases from V and 0 from J, leaving 6 bases between them. The CDR3 totals 14 residues. CDR1 SGHKS and CDR2 YYEKEE come from the germline V gene (reference sequence). The CDR3 coding sequence is TGTGCCAGCAGCTTGGCCAGTATGAACACTGAAGCTTTCTTT. This gives the protein CASSLASMNTEAFF.

The V and J genes are TRBV6-5 and TRBJ1-1; D possibly corresponds to TRBD1 (5 bases). The germline V gene encodes CDR1 MNHEY and CDR2 SVGAGI. V lost 0 bases and J 6 bases, leaving 11 bases between the germline ends. The CDR3 runs 14 residues. CDR3 amino acids: CASSYSIRGAEAFF. For the CDR3, the DNA is TGTGCCAGCAGTTACTCGATCCGGGGGGCTGAAGCTTTCTTT.

The rearrangement joins TRBV9 to TRBJ1-3, with TRBD1 identical over 10 bases. Germline CDR1 SGDLS, CDR2 YYNGEE. J lost 3 bases, V lost 0 bases, and 3 bases had no gene match. This CDR3 is 16 amino acids long. The CDR3 DNA sequence: TGTGCCAGCAGCGTAGGTGACAGGGGGCTTGGAAACACCATATATTTT. As protein: CASSVGDRGLGNTIYF.

The chain recombines TRBV6-5 with TRBJ1-1; D is possibly TRBD1 (5 bases). The CDR3 runs to 15 residues. The germline CDR1 and CDR2 sequences are MNHEY and SVGAGI. Trimming cost V 7 bases and J 5 bases, with 20 bases left between them. The CDR3 region has the DNA TGTGCCAGCACCCAGGGTGCGGTGAGAACAACTGAAGCTTTCTTT. Amino acid sequence: CASTQGAVRTTEAFF.

This clone was seen a single time. The chain combines TRBV18 with TRBJ2-2; 7 bases are shared with TRBD1. Germline CDR1 reads KGHSH; CDR2 reads LQKENI. The V segment lost 3 bases and the J segment 7 bases; nucleotides outside the gene matches: 5. The CDR3 has 14 amino acids. In DNA form, the CDR3 reads TGTGCCAGCTCACCGGACAGGTTGATCGGGGAGCTGTTTTTT. Translated, it gives CASSPDRLIGELFF. Combining the CDR3 with reference TRBV18 and TRBJ2-2 gives the whole variable domain NAGVMQNPRHLVRRRGQEARLRCSPMKGHSHVYWYRQLPEEGLKFMVYLQKENIIDESGMPKERFSAEFPKEGPSILRIQQVVRGDSAAYFCASSPDRLIGELFFGEGSRLTVL.

CDR3 in amino acids: CASSIIPPGSRNEQFF. In DNA form, the CDR3 reads TGTGCCAGCAGCATTATTCCCCCGGGTAGTCGGAATGAGCAGTTCTTC. J is TRBJ2-1 and V is TRBV27; D call uncertain. V gave up 6 bases and J gave up 7 bases, with 22 bases separating them. From germline, CDR1 is MNHEY and CDR2 SMNVEV (reference sequence). This CDR3 comprises 16 residues.

The V gene is TRBV5-1, the J gene TRBJ2-2, with D possibly matching TRBD2 (6 bases). Germline CDR1 SGHRS, CDR2 YFSETQ. V was shortened by 0 bases and J by 1 base, with 16 bases between the two germline ends. The CDR3 runs to 18 residues. CDR3 amino acids: CASSLASLRRGNTGELFF. CDR3 DNA: TGCGCCAGCAGCTTGGCCAGTTTGAGGCGGGGGAACACCGGGGAGCTGTTTTTT.

The chain recombines TRBV11-2 with TRBJ2-7; tentatively, D is TRBD2 (5 bases). Germline V gives CDR1 SGHAT, CDR2 FQNNGV. Deletions cut 5 bases from V and 4 bases from J, with 15 bases between. CDR3 length: 14 amino acids. The CDR3 coding sequence is TGTGCCAGCAGCAGACTACTCGGATTTTACGAGCAGTACTTC. Its protein is CASSRLLGFYEQYF.

The CDR3 nucleotides are TGTGCCAGCAGTCAAGGGGACAGGGCGTTCAGCGGACCGGGGGAGACCCAGTACTTC. Translated: CASSQGDRAFSGPGETQYF. The gene calls are TRBV28 and TRBJ2-5; 9 bases agree with TRBD1. J was trimmed by 5 bases and V by 5 bases; bases with no gene match: 21. This CDR3 contains 19 residues. From germline, CDR1 is MDHEN and CDR2 SYDVKM.

This chain links TRBV5-1 with TRBJ1-2; tentatively, D is TRBD1 (5 bases). V shed 0 bases and J shed 5 bases, with 11 bases lying between them. The germline V gene has CDR1 SGHRS and CDR2 YFSETQ. The CDR3 sequence is 14 residues long. CDR3 sequence: CASSLAQGGYGYTF. In nucleotides, the CDR3 is TGCGCCAGCAGCTTGGCGCAGGGAGGTTATGGCTACACCTTC.

The CDR3 protein is CAWSFYRGRTDTQYF. The DNA for the CDR3 is TGTGCCTGGAGTTTTTACAGGGGGCGGACAGATACGCAGTATTTT. The rearrangement joins TRBV30 to TRBJ2-3, with 9 bases lining up with TRBD1. The CDR3 spans 15 residues. V shed 2 bases and J 3 bases; nucleotides not matched to a gene: 6. Germline V CDR1 and CDR2: GTSNPN, SVGIG (reference sequence).

This chain uses TRBV2 with TRBJ2-7; no clear D. This CDR3 contains 13 residues. Between the trimmed V and J ends, which lost 0 bases and 7 bases, there was a span of 10 bases. Looked up from germline, CDR1 is SNHLY and CDR2 is FYNNEI. This CDR3 reads CASSEAPRLEQYF. CDR3 sequence (DNA): TGTGCCAGCAGTGAAGCGCCTCGACTGGAGCAGTACTTC.

This chain joins TRBV30 and TRBJ1-1; D unresolved. Germline V gene data show CDR1 as GTSNPN and CDR2 as SVGIG (reference sequence). The CDR3 spans 12 residues. Trimming stripped 8 bases from V and 1 base from J, with 11 bases between. The CDR3 is CAALVRNTEAFF. For the CDR3, the DNA is TGTGCCGCCCTAGTCAGGAACACTGAAGCTTTCTTT.

The rearrangement links TRBV12-5 to TRBJ2-5; TRBD1 might be the D (6 bases). CDR1 and CDR2 from the germline V gene are LGHNT and FRNRAP. There are 14 residues in the CDR3. V lost 2 bases to trimming and J lost 2 bases, with 9 bases between them. CDR3 bases: TGTGCTAGTGGTTTGAAAGGGGGTCAAGAGACCCAGTACTTC. This gives the protein CASGLKGGQETQYF.

The genes are TRBV11-2 and TRBJ1-2; 8 nucleotides agree with TRBD1. The V gene end was trimmed by 4 bases and the J gene end by 5 bases; junction bases not matched to a gene: 9. CDR3 size: 15 residues. From germline, CDR1 is SGHAT and CDR2 FQNNGV. CDR3 nucleotides: TGTGCCAGCAGCTCTCCCGGGACAGGTGTTTATGGCTACACCTTC. This sequence encodes CASSSPGTGVYGYTF.

In its sample, this clone was seen a few times. J is TRBJ1-6 and V is TRBV5-1; 7 positions match TRBD1. Trimming at V came to 6 bases and at J to 10 bases, leaving 13 bases not matched to a gene. The germline gives CDR1 SGHRS, CDR2 YFSETQ. The CDR3 is 15 amino acids. In nucleotides, the CDR3 is TGCGCCAGCACGCCACTGGGGCACAGGGGCTCACCCCTCCACTTT. As protein: CASTPLGHRGSPLHF.

There are a few counts of this clone. The chain carries TRBV18 and TRBJ2-7; TRBD1 might be the D (5 bases). CDR3 size: 14 residues. V was pared by 3 bases and J by 6 bases, with 15 bases between. The germline CDR1 and CDR2 sequences are KGHSH and LQKENI. Here the CDR3 reads CASSPDSYPSEQYF. The CDR3 DNA follows: TGTGCCAGCTCACCCGACAGTTATCCTTCCGAGCAGTACTTC.

The chain is built from TRBV7-9 and TRBJ1-1; possible D gene TRBD1, 5 bases. Germline V gives CDR1 SEHNR, CDR2 FQNEAQ (reference sequence). Deletions cut 1 base from V and 1 base from J, with 10 bases between. The CDR3 spans 15 residues. The CDR3 region is CASSLGGGPNTEAFF. The CDR3 nucleotides are TGTGCCAGCAGCTTAGGCGGGGGACCGAACACTGAAGCTTTCTTT.

This rearrangement joins TRBV7-9 to TRBJ2-7; maybe TRBD1 (5 bases). The CDR3 spans 14 residues. Germline V gene sequence: CDR1 SEHNR, CDR2 FQNEAQ (reference sequence). V gave up 1 base and J gave up 4 bases, with 11 bases separating them. CDR3 DNA sequence: TGTGCCAGCAGCTTAGGGGGCGCAGCGTACGAGCAGTACTTC. Residues: CASSLGGAAYEQYF.

The J gene is TRBJ2-5, the V gene TRBV19, with a tentative D call TRBD2 (6 bases). TRBJ2-7 matches the DNA end more closely, so the J call is doubtful. Germline V lookup: CDR1 LNHDA, CDR2 SQIVND (reference sequence). The CDR3 is made up of 15 amino acids. CDR3 nucleotides: TGTGCCAGTAGTATCGGGCGGGATACCTCCTACGAGCAGTACTTC. Encoded protein: CASSIGRDTSYEQYF.